This T cell receptor beta chain emerged from a study of regulatory T cells in long-lasting Graves disease. Study background: It was over 5 years of antithyroid drugs, with positive TSH receptor antibodies, that meant persistent Graves' disease. Study-level findings and limits: The study found persistent patients shared more public clonotypes (about 3,000) than new patients (around 1,000). Graves' patients with persistent disease showed TCR diversity lower than patients newly diagnosed. Rather than thyroid tissue, only peripheral blood underwent study.

Specified time point: persistent/refractory GD, antithyroid drugs over 5 years with positive TRAb. PBMC RNA was the source of the TCR library. Notes on this clonotype: Its target is not known.

Library construction for TCR beta used iRepertoire HTBI primers and Arm-PCR of CDR3 regions. MiXCR, run by TCRdb on the multiplex PCR reads, gives a single entry per CDR3 protein. The sample contains about 400,000 distinct CDR3 sequences, less than 25% of which appear only once. Germline CDR1 SEHNR, CDR2 FQNEAQ (reference sequence). The CDR3 extends over 14 amino acids. V lost 6 bases to trimming and J lost 6 bases, with 18 bases between them. Sequenced material: peripheral blood mononuclear cells (PBMCs), taken when the disease was refractory, from a patient treated with antithyroid drugs. This TCR was sampled from a female donor with Graves disease. This chain uses TRBV7-9 with TRBJ2-7; D might be TRBD1 or TRBD2, each matching 6 bases. CDR3 nucleotides: TGTGCCAGCAGGGGTCCACCGGGGGCGGGCGAGCAGTACTTC. The encoded protein is CASRGPPGAGEQYF.